The T cell receptor beta chain described here comes from a study of siplizumab effects on memory and regulatory T cells. Broader study findings: The Treg-derived share of mappable alloreactive CD4+ clones averaged roughly 64% with siplizumab and 26.9% in controls. Naive T cells looked more diverse than memory cells, and they looked like major contributors to the alloresponse. No naive or memory phenotype could be assigned to roughly 80-96% of proliferating clones.

In germline, CDR1 is SGHRS, CDR2 YFSETQ. Between the trimmed V and J ends, which lost 4 bases and 1 base, there was a span of 8 bases. This CDR3 has 14 amino acids. With regard to this clone: What it binds is not known. The sample contains more than one DNA sequence encoding this CDR3.

The protocol was immunoSEQ multiplex PCR, while the TCRdb copy is restricted to in-frame clones and leaves out a portion. Of about 87,000 clones detected, 80% to 90% appear once; the ten largest clones hold roughly 15%. The rearrangement links TRBV5-1 to TRBJ2-2, with a tentative D call TRBD1 (5 bases). Sequenced input: CD4+ T cells sorted from blood. This TCR was recovered from a human donor in good health. The CDR3 DNA follows: TGCGCCAGCAGCCTAGGACAGAACACCGGGGAGCTGTTTTTT. Translation: CASSLGQNTGELFF.